The 25 T cell receptor beta chains below all came from one sample that was sequenced in a study of shared T cell receptors in the human thymus. Here immunoSEQ multiplex PCR was the method, and the copy in TCRdb shows in-frame clones only, minus some. The table records 600,000 or so clones, around 87% of them present only once. This sample also appeared in a second study, on human thymus T cells.

Sequenced: thymocytes. The source is a boy younger than two with a congenital heart defect.

The chain has TRBV6-6 and TRBJ1-3, with 9 positions matching TRBD1. J lost 2 bases, V lost 6 bases, and 5 bases had no gene match. Germline V CDR1 and CDR2: MNHNY, SVGAGI (reference sequence). The CDR3 has 15 amino acids. CDR3 in amino acids: CASSSGTGTGNTIYF. DNA of the CDR3: TGTGCCAGCAGCTCCGGGACAGGGACTGGAAACACCATATATTTT.

The chain joins TRBV19 to TRBJ1-1; D call uncertain. From germline, CDR1 is LNHDA and CDR2 SQIVND (reference sequence). V lost 3 bases, J lost 5 bases, and 7 bases lay in between. The CDR3 is 12 amino acids. The CDR3 DNA sequence: TGTGCCAGTAGTATCGGGGTTACTGAAGCTTTCTTT. It translates to CASSIGVTEAFF.

The chain couples TRBV4-3 to TRBJ2-7; D is perhaps TRBD2 (6 bases). The CDR3 runs to 15 residues. V was trimmed by 2 bases and J by 4 bases, leaving 15 bases between them. Germline loops: CDR1 LGHNA, CDR2 YSLEER. CDR3 residues: CASSQRGGLLYEQYF. Written as DNA, the CDR3 is TGCGCCAGCAGCCAAAGGGGAGGACTACTGTACGAGCAGTACTTC.

This clone was counted a few times. The chain is built from TRBV2 and TRBJ2-3; TRBD1 agrees at 11 bases. Germline V CDR1 and CDR2: SNHLY, FYNNEI. The CDR3 length is 17 residues. The V gene end was trimmed by 0 bases and the J gene end by 3 bases; junction bases not matched to a gene: 5. The CDR3 DNA follows: TGTGCCAGCAGTGAAGCGCCCCGGGACAGGGGGACAGATACGCAGTATTTT. Translating it yields CASSEAPRDRGTDTQYF.

This clone has just one count. This sequence joins TRBV2 and TRBJ2-7; D is unresolved. The CDR3 covers 16 residues. V gave up 4 bases and J gave up 5 bases, with 21 bases separating them. The germline gives CDR1 SNHLY, CDR2 FYNNEI. CDR3 DNA sequence: TGTGCCAGCAGTGTGCTACAGAAACCCCCGATGGACGAGCAGTACTTC. This translates into CASSVLQKPPMDEQYF.

The CDR3 DNA reads as TGTGCCAGCATCCCCCGGGACAGGGGCTTGGGTGAGCAGTTCTTC. The encoded protein is CASIPRDRGLGEQFF. The chain recombines TRBV6-5 with TRBJ2-1; 10 bases line up with TRBD1. The CDR3 is 15 amino acids. The germline V gene encodes CDR1 MNHEY and CDR2 SVGAGI. Unmatched junction bases numbered 12, after V lost 7 bases and J lost 9 bases.

This rearrangement joins TRBV7-2 to TRBJ1-4, with 10 nucleotides matching TRBD1. This CDR3 region has 16 residues. With 1 base clipped from V and 8 bases from J, the junction kept 7 bases outside the gene matches. Germline loops: CDR1 SGHTA, CDR2 FQGNSA. This CDR3 is CASSLGADRGPEKLFF. The CDR3, as DNA: TGTGCCAGCAGCTTAGGGGCCGACAGGGGGCCCGAAAAACTGTTTTTT.

The rearrangement uses TRBV10-3 and TRBJ1-2; the D gene is possibly TRBD1 (6 bases). CDR1 is ENHRY and CDR2 is SYGVKD in the germline V gene. The length of the CDR3 is 13 residues. V lost 2 bases and J lost 8, with 12 bases in between. The CDR3 bases are TGTGCCATCAGTGAGATCAGGGGTTACGGCTACACCTTC. Amino acids: CAISEIRGYGYTF.

The chain has TRBV29-1 and TRBJ1-1; D not resolved. Germline V CDR1 and CDR2: SQVTM, ANQGSEA. V lost 7 bases, J lost 6 bases, and 15 bases lay in between. CDR3 length equals 12 residues. The CDR3 bases are TGCAGCGCCCCCGGAGGACTCTCTGAAGCTTTCTTT. This translates into CSAPGGLSEAFF.

This chain connects TRBV28 to TRBJ2-7; 9 bases align to TRBD2. The V and J ends lost 0 bases and 6 bases, in that order; junction bases with no gene match: 12. Germline CDR1 reads MDHEN; CDR2 reads SYDVKM. The length of the CDR3 is 17 residues. The CDR3 DNA sequence: TGTGCCAGCAGTTTATGCGTGCGGGAGGGCCAGGGTGGCGAGCAGTACTTC. Amino acids: CASSLCVREGQGGEQYF.

The chain has TRBV11-2 and TRBJ2-7, with TRBD2 identical over 10 bases. Trimming at V came to 3 bases and at J to 7 bases, leaving 9 bases not matched to a gene. The CDR3 extends over 15 amino acids. The germline V gene encodes CDR1 SGHAT and CDR2 FQNNGV. This chain's CDR3 is CASSFTSGRAGEQYF. In nucleotides, the CDR3 is TGTGCCAGCAGCTTCACAAGCGGGAGGGCGGGGGAGCAGTACTTC.

The CDR3 DNA follows: TGTGCCAGCAGTTTCACTGTGGACTTAGGGCAAGAAAAACTGTTTTTT. Translating it yields CASSFTVDLGQEKLFF. The chain carries TRBV28 and TRBJ1-4; D is unclear. The CDR3 contains 16 residues. Trimming left V 3 bases short and J 8 bases short, with 19 bases between. Per germline, CDR1 MDHEN and CDR2 SYDVKM.

The CDR3 nucleotides read TGTGCCAGCAGTAAGCGGGAGGGCCACGAGCAGTACTTC. Amino acids: CASSKREGHEQYF. This chain joins TRBV27 and TRBJ2-7, with 10 bases aligning to TRBD2. Unmatched junction bases numbered 3, after V lost 5 bases and J lost 5 bases. The CDR3 sequence is 13 residues long. Germline V gene sequence: CDR1 MNHEY, CDR2 SMNVEV (reference sequence).

The chain carries TRBV2 and TRBJ2-3, with TRBD2 identical over 10 bases. The germline V gene has CDR1 SNHLY and CDR2 FYNNEI. The CDR3 sequence is 16 residues long. V lost 11 bases, J lost 1 base, and 12 bases stayed unmatched. CDR3 protein: CAHLAGVGVGTDTQYF. The DNA for the CDR3 is TGTGCCCACCTAGCGGGAGTGGGGGTGGGCACAGATACGCAGTATTTT.

As concerns this clone: Distinct nucleotide sequences in the sample also encode this CDR3. The chain employs TRBV27 and TRBJ1-1; no clear D gene. V was cut by 3 bases and J by 1 base, with 6 bases left in between. Germline CDR1 is MNHEY and CDR2 is SMNVEV (reference sequence). The CDR3 extends over 13 amino acids. The CDR3 DNA reads as TGTGCCAGCAGTTTGCGGGGGAACACTGAAGCTTTCTTT. It encodes CASSLRGNTEAFF.

The rearrangement links TRBV19 to TRBJ2-1; 10 bases match TRBD2. CDR3 length: 17 amino acids. From germline, CDR1 is LNHDA and CDR2 SQIVND (reference sequence). Losses at the gene ends were 4 bases for V and 9 bases for J; bases not matched to a gene: 15. This CDR3 is CASSTYGLADGGVEQFF. DNA of the CDR3: TGTGCCAGTAGTACCTACGGACTAGCGGACGGTGGCGTTGAGCAGTTCTTC.

This sequence joins TRBV25-1 and TRBJ2-7, with a tentative D call TRBD1 (7 bases). The CDR3 sequence is 17 residues long. Trimming left V 2 bases short and J 4 bases short, with 21 bases between. Per the germline V gene, CDR1 is MGHDK and CDR2 is SYGVNS. The CDR3, as DNA: TGTGCCAGCAGTGAAAACGTCGGGGGACAGAGTTTTTACGAGCAGTACTTC. This encodes CASSENVGGQSFYEQYF.

This clone has a single count. V is TRBV27 and J is TRBJ1-1; a possible D gene is TRBD1 (5 bases). The germline gives CDR1 MNHEY, CDR2 SMNVEV (reference sequence). Trimming removed 5 bases at V and 3 bases at J, with 16 bases between. The CDR3 covers 15 residues. The CDR3 DNA reads as TGTGCCAGCAGTCGGCGCCCCAGGGAGGACACTGAAGCTTTCTTT. It translates to CASSRRPREDTEAFF.

This sequence joins TRBV5-4 and TRBJ2-1, with 12 bases fitting TRBD2. The V gene end was trimmed by 5 bases and the J gene end by 8 bases; junction bases not matched to a gene: 8. The CDR3 runs 15 residues. Germline V gene sequence: CDR1 SGHNT, CDR2 YYREEE (reference sequence). The CDR3 here is CASRRLAGDPHEQFF. The DNA for the CDR3 is TGTGCCAGCAGACGACTAGCGGGAGACCCCCATGAGCAGTTCTTC.

V gene TRBV12-5 combines with J gene TRBJ2-6, with TRBD1 as a possible D gene (5 bases). The CDR3 extends over 20 amino acids. Between the trimmed V and J ends, which lost 4 bases and 0 bases, there was a span of 22 bases. Per germline, CDR1 LGHNT and CDR2 FRNRAP. The CDR3 region is CASGCDSFGAEHSGANVLTF. The CDR3 DNA is TGTGCTAGTGGTTGCGATTCGTTTGGGGCCGAACACTCTGGGGCCAACGTCCTGACTTTC.

DNA of the CDR3: TGTGCCAGCAGTTTTAGTAGCGGGGGGGCGGCCCAGTACTTC. Translated: CASSFSSGGAAQYF. This chain links TRBV28 with TRBJ2-5, with TRBD2 identical over 11 bases. Unmatched junction bases numbered 6, after V lost 3 bases and J lost 9 bases. The CDR3 consists of 14 residues. Per germline, CDR1 MDHEN and CDR2 SYDVKM.

V is TRBV6-1 and J is TRBJ2-7, with a weak D call TRBD1 (5 bases). The CDR3 has 16 residues. V shed 4 bases and J shed 2 bases, with 18 bases lying between them. Germline lookup yields CDR1 MNHNS and CDR2 SASEGT. In nucleotides, the CDR3 is TGTGCCAGCAGTGCCCCCTTCTCCAGGGCCCCCTACGAGCAGTACTTC. This translates into CASSAPFSRAPYEQYF.

The CDR3 coding sequence is TGTGCCAGCAGCTTATACGGACTAGCGGAATTAAGCTCCTACAATGAGCAGTTCTTC. As protein: CASSLYGLAELSSYNEQFF. The genes are TRBV7-9 and TRBJ2-1; 10 bases map to TRBD2. V dropped 2 bases and J dropped 0; count of bases not matched to a gene: 10. Germline CDR1 and CDR2: SEHNR and FQNEAQ (reference sequence). The CDR3 length is 19 residues. The complete variable domain, with remaining parts taken from reference TRBV7-9 and TRBJ2-1, reads DTGVSQNPRHKITKRGQNVTFRCDPISEHNRLYWYRQTLGQGPEFLTYFQNEAQLEKSRLLSDRFSAERPKGSFSTLEIQRTEQGDSAMYLCASSLYGLAELSSYNEQFFGPGTRLTVL.

The chain combines TRBV9 with TRBJ2-1, with 8 positions matching TRBD2. The CDR3 has 16 amino acids. The V gene end was trimmed by 3 bases and the J gene end by 0 bases; junction bases not matched to a gene: 5. Germline CDR1 SGDLS, CDR2 YYNGEE. Here the CDR3 reads CASSAHLAGSYNEQFF. DNA of the CDR3: TGTGCCAGCAGCGCTCACCTAGCGGGCTCCTACAATGAGCAGTTCTTC.

The chain employs TRBV28 and TRBJ1-1; no firm D call. The V gene's germline CDR1 is MDHEN and CDR2 SYDVKM. The CDR3 runs to 14 residues. The ends were cut back, 3 bases at V and 5 bases at J, with 13 bases in the middle. CDR3 DNA: TGTGCCAGCAGTTTCGGTGTAGGAGAGACTGAAGCTTTCTTT. Encoded protein: CASSFGVGETEAFF.